Listed below are T cell receptor beta chains from one sample, sequenced in a study of T cells in Graves' hyperthyroidism and ophthalmopathy. TCRdb called the multiplex PCR reads again in MiXCR, with one record for every CDR3 protein. The sample has over 500,000 distinct CDR3 sequences, roughly a sixth seen once. The specimen was blood. The origin of the receptors is a woman aged 25 to 39 with Graves' ophthalmopathy. Both conserved end residues are part of each CDR3. Each record gives: CDR3 DNA, CDR3 protein, V gene, D gene, clone size, J gene. A D gene is named only where the DNA matches it firmly. Clone size is stated in some rows and not others, as once, few, many or a class when expanded.

CDR3nt: TGTGCCAGCAGTTTTCGACAGGTCGATAGCAATCAGCCCCAGCATTTT; CDR3aa: CASSFRQVDSNQPQHF; v_gene: TRBV12-3/TRBV12-4; d_gene: .; abundance: many; j_gene: TRBJ1-5
CDR3nt: TGTGCCAGTACTGCGGGACAGGGGACGTCAGATACGCAGTATTTT; CDR3aa: CASTAGQGTSDTQYF; v_gene: TRBV19; d_gene: TRBD1; abundance: .; j_gene: TRBJ2-3
CDR3nt: TGTGCCAGCAGCTTAGCGACCGGATACGAGCAGTACTTC; CDR3aa: CASSLATGYEQYF; v_gene: TRBV7-2; d_gene: .; abundance: many; j_gene: TRBJ2-7
CDR3nt: TGTGCCAGCAGTCAGGGGGAGTGGCCCTACAATGAGCAGTTCTTC; CDR3aa: CASSQGEWPYNEQFF; v_gene: TRBV6-1; d_gene: TRBD1; abundance: .; j_gene: TRBJ2-1
CDR3nt: TGTGCCAGCAGTTTAGCCCCCACAGGAATCGGTCAGCCCCAGCATTTT; CDR3aa: CASSLAPTGIGQPQHF; v_gene: TRBV12-3/TRBV12-4; d_gene: .; abundance: many; j_gene: TRBJ1-5
CDR3nt: TGCAGTGCTGACAGGGGGCAAAGCGGGGAGCTGTTTTTT; CDR3aa: CSADRGQSGELFF; v_gene: TRBV20-1; d_gene: TRBD1; abundance: many; j_gene: TRBJ2-2
CDR3nt: TGTGCCAGCAGCCAAGAAGCGGGAGCCCCCTACGAGCAGTACTTC; CDR3aa: CASSQEAGAPYEQYF; v_gene: TRBV4-2; d_gene: TRBD2; abundance: many; j_gene: TRBJ2-7
CDR3nt: TGCGCCAGCAGCCAAGATGCGCCTCCGACTAGCGGGACCGCAGATACGCAGTATTTT; CDR3aa: CASSQDAPPTSGTADTQYF; v_gene: TRBV4-1; d_gene: TRBD2; abundance: few; j_gene: TRBJ2-3
CDR3nt: TGTGCCAGCAGCCCCGGAGGGCCCACCGGGGAGCTGTTTTTT; CDR3aa: CASSPGGPTGELFF; v_gene: TRBV7-3; d_gene: .; abundance: few; j_gene: TRBJ2-2
CDR3nt: TGTGCCTGGAGTGCGGTAGCGGGGATCAATGAGCAGTTCTTC; CDR3aa: CAWSAVAGINEQFF; v_gene: TRBV30; d_gene: TRBD2; abundance: many; j_gene: TRBJ2-1
CDR3nt: TGTGCCAGCAGTCTAAGGGACAGGGATAATGGCTACACCTTC; CDR3aa: CASSLRDRDNGYTF; v_gene: TRBV27; d_gene: TRBD1; abundance: .; j_gene: TRBJ1-2
CDR3nt: TGTGCCAGCAGTTACTCTGCCAACAGTGGCTACGAGCAGTACTTC; CDR3aa: CASSYSANSGYEQYF; v_gene: TRBV6-6; d_gene: .; abundance: many; j_gene: TRBJ2-7
CDR3nt: TGTGCCAGCATGGGGGGGCCCTATAATTCACCCCTCCACTTT; CDR3aa: CASMGGPYNSPLHF; v_gene: TRBV28; d_gene: .; abundance: many; j_gene: TRBJ1-6
CDR3nt: TGCAGTGCTAGAGGCTGGGGGGGTAATGAGCAGTTCTTC; CDR3aa: CSARGWGGNEQFF; v_gene: TRBV20-1; d_gene: TRBD2; abundance: .; j_gene: TRBJ2-1
CDR3nt: TGTGCCAGCAGGCAACTAGCGGGAGGATACAATGAGCAGTTCTTC; CDR3aa: CASRQLAGGYNEQFF; v_gene: TRBV6-1; d_gene: TRBD2; abundance: .; j_gene: TRBJ2-1
CDR3nt: TGTGCCTGGGTCCCTCTAGCGGGAGTTAAGCAGTTCTTC; CDR3aa: CAWVPLAGVKQFF; v_gene: TRBV30; d_gene: TRBD2; abundance: .; j_gene: TRBJ2-1
CDR3nt: TGTGCCAGCAGCTTTGTAAGGGCTGAAGCTTTCTTT; CDR3aa: CASSFVRAEAFF; v_gene: TRBV7-9; d_gene: .; abundance: few; j_gene: TRBJ1-1
CDR3nt: TGTGCCAGCAGTTATCGCAGGGGGCGCGCTACGCAGTATTTT; CDR3aa: CASSYRRGRATQYF; v_gene: TRBV28; d_gene: TRBD1; abundance: many; j_gene: TRBJ2-3
CDR3nt: TGTGCCTGGAGGCCTACAGGGGCGGTTGAAAAACTGTTTTTT; CDR3aa: CAWRPTGAVEKLFF; v_gene: TRBV30; d_gene: TRBD1; abundance: many; j_gene: TRBJ1-4
CDR3nt: TGTGCCAGCAGTGGAAGCGGGACCTCCTACGAGCAGTACTTC; CDR3aa: CASSGSGTSYEQYF; v_gene: TRBV28; d_gene: TRBD2; abundance: many; j_gene: TRBJ2-7
CDR3nt: TGCAGTGCCAATGGACAGGGAAACTACGAGCAGTACTTC; CDR3aa: CSANGQGNYEQYF; v_gene: TRBV20-1; d_gene: TRBD1; abundance: .; j_gene: TRBJ2-7
CDR3nt: TGTGCCAGCAGTTTCCGGGTGCCAGATACGCAGTATTTT; CDR3aa: CASSFRVPDTQYF; v_gene: TRBV28; d_gene: .; abundance: .; j_gene: TRBJ2-3
CDR3nt: TGCAGTGCTAGAGATCCAGGAGGGAGAAGCAATCAGCCCCAGCATTTT; CDR3aa: CSARDPGGRSNQPQHF; v_gene: TRBV20-1; d_gene: .; abundance: many; j_gene: TRBJ1-5
CDR3nt: TGCGCCAGCAGCTTGGCCGGACTAGCGGGATTCAACGATACGCAGTATTTT; CDR3aa: CASSLAGLAGFNDTQYF; v_gene: TRBV5-1; d_gene: TRBD2; abundance: many; j_gene: TRBJ2-3
CDR3nt: TGTGCCAGCAGTCAAGCGGGGGGGGGCAAGGTTCAGCCCCAGCATTTT; CDR3aa: CASSQAGGGKVQPQHF; v_gene: TRBV12-3/TRBV12-4; d_gene: .; abundance: many; j_gene: TRBJ1-5
CDR3nt: TGTGCCAGCAGCTTCTTTGGGCGGGGGAGCTCCTACAATGAGCAGTTCTTC; CDR3aa: CASSFFGRGSSYNEQFF; v_gene: TRBV7-9; d_gene: TRBD2; abundance: many; j_gene: TRBJ2-1
CDR3nt: TGCGCCAGCAGCCAACTTGGGTCGGGGGACATTCAGTACTTC; CDR3aa: CASSQLGSGDIQYF; v_gene: TRBV4-3; d_gene: .; abundance: .; j_gene: TRBJ2-4
CDR3nt: TGTGCCAGCAGCTACGCGACAGGGACCTACAATGAGCAGTTCTTC; CDR3aa: CASSYATGTYNEQFF; v_gene: TRBV7-8; d_gene: TRBD1; abundance: many; j_gene: TRBJ2-1
CDR3nt: TGTGCCAGCAGCCTGAACAGGAATCAAGAGACCCAGTACTTC; CDR3aa: CASSLNRNQETQYF; v_gene: TRBV9; d_gene: .; abundance: many; j_gene: TRBJ2-5
CDR3nt: TGTGCCAGCAGCTTGGAGTGGGGCAATCAGCCCCAGCATTTT; CDR3aa: CASSLEWGNQPQHF; v_gene: TRBV5-5; d_gene: .; abundance: .; j_gene: TRBJ1-5
CDR3nt: TGTGCCAGCAGCCCGTCAGCGTTCCCTGGAAACACCATATATTTT; CDR3aa: CASSPSAFPGNTIYF; v_gene: TRBV7-2; d_gene: .; abundance: .; j_gene: TRBJ1-3
CDR3nt: TGCGCCAGCAGCTTGGCGGGGACAGTTAGCACCGGGGAGCTGTTTTTT; CDR3aa: CASSLAGTVSTGELFF; v_gene: TRBV5-1; d_gene: TRBD1; abundance: .; j_gene: TRBJ2-2
CDR3nt: TGCGCCAGCAGCTTGTTGGCTAGCGGTTCTCTCAATGAGCAGTTCTTC; CDR3aa: CASSLLASGSLNEQFF; v_gene: TRBV5-1; d_gene: TRBD2; abundance: many; j_gene: TRBJ2-1
CDR3nt: TGTGCCAGCAGCTTAGTACCATTCTCGATAGGCAGCTACGAGCAGTACTTC; CDR3aa: CASSLVPFSIGSYEQYF; v_gene: TRBV11-2; d_gene: .; abundance: .; j_gene: TRBJ2-7